Listed below are T cell receptor beta chains from one sample, sequenced in a study of blood T cells in healthy people across ages. One entry per CDR3 protein, called by TCRdb with MiXCR from the 5' RACE reads. The sample shows about 830,000 distinct CDR3 sequences, about 59% of them seen only once. The sample comprised blood. These TCRs come from a man aged 30 to 39 in good health. The CDR3 runs from the conserved cysteine through the conserved F or W. D genes are given only for firm matches. For some rows the clone size is stated as once, few or many, or as a class when expanded; others skip it.

>.|TRBV7-2|TRBJ2-1|.
TGTGCCGGCAGCTTAGACTCCCGGGCGGGGGCCAATGAGCAGTTCTTC
CAGSLDSRAGANEQFF
>TRBD1|TRBV2|TRBJ2-7|.
TGTGCCAGCAGTCCCGGGACAGGGGGTCCTAGGGACGAGCAGTACTTC
CASSPGTGGPRDEQYF
>TRBD1|TRBV10-3|TRBJ1-6|.
TGTGCCATCAGTGCCCGGGACAGGGATTCACCCCTCCACTTT
CAISARDRDSPLHF
>.|TRBV7-9|TRBJ2-1|many
TGTGCCAGCAGCCCCTCTAGGGGGGGCGGTAGGAATGAGCAGTTCTTC
CASSPSRGGGRNEQFF
>.|TRBV4-3|TRBJ2-1|few
TGCGCCAGCAGCCAAGACTCTATAGGCGAGCAGTTCTTC
CASSQDSIGEQFF
>TRBD2|TRBV6-5|TRBJ2-3|.
TGTGCCAGCAGTTACTCTCTAGCGGGGGGCAAAGGAAGAACGCAGTATTTT
CASSYSLAGGKGRTQYF
>.|TRBV6-5|TRBJ2-7|.
TGTGCCAGCGCTGGGGGGGACATAAGGAGCTCCTACGAGCAGTACTTC
CASAGGDIRSSYEQYF
>TRBD2|TRBV10-3|TRBJ2-7|few
TGTGCCATCAGGATCGGACTAGCGGGGGTCTACGAGCAGTACTTC
CAIRIGLAGVYEQYF
>.|TRBV30|TRBJ2-5|.
TGTGCCTGGTGCTCCGGGGGCCAAGAGACCCAGTACTTC
CAWCSGGQETQYF
>TRBD1|TRBV10-3|TRBJ2-7|.
TGTGCCATCAGTGATCGGGGACAGTTGGGGACCTACGAGCAGTACTTC
CAISDRGQLGTYEQYF
>.|TRBV20-1|TRBJ1-5|few
TGCAGTGCTAGGGGTCAGCCCCAGCATTTT
CSARGQPQHF
>.|TRBV6-2/TRBV6-3|TRBJ1-2|.
TGTGCCAGCAGTTACTCGCTTCTCACGGGGAGCTATGGCTACACCTTC
CASSYSLLTGSYGYTF
>TRBD1|TRBV10-3|TRBJ2-1|.
TGTGCCATCAGCCCCGACAGGGATGCCTACAATGAGCAGTTCTTC
CAISPDRDAYNEQFF
>TRBD2|TRBV6-6|TRBJ2-3|.
TGTGCCAGCAGTTCCATAGCGGGGATCGCAGATACGCAGTATTTT
CASSSIAGIADTQYF
>.|TRBV7-9|TRBJ2-1|.
TGTGCCAGCAGCGCGCGGTTCGCTGGCTTCTCCTACAATGAGCAGTTCTTC
CASSARFAGFSYNEQFF
>.|TRBV12-3/TRBV12-4|TRBJ2-2|.
TGTGCCAGCAGTTTTGCACAGGGGAACACCGGGGAGCTGTTTTTT
CASSFAQGNTGELFF
>.|TRBV6-2/TRBV6-3|TRBJ2-7|.
TGTGCCAGCAGTAACAGGGACTACGAGCAGTACTTC
CASSNRDYEQYF
>.|TRBV9|TRBJ1-1|.
TGTGCCAGCAGCGTAGTCCCAGGACCCTCGGACACTGAAGCTTTCTTT
CASSVVPGPSDTEAFF
>.|TRBV28|TRBJ2-7|.
TGTGCCAGCAGTTTACATCACCGCTCCTACGAGCAGTACTTC
CASSLHHRSYEQYF
>.|TRBV24-1|TRBJ2-3|few
TGTGCCACCGGCGAGCGGGCCGCCCCGGAAGATACGCAGTATTTT
CATGERAAPEDTQYF
>.|TRBV13|TRBJ2-1|once
TGTGCCAGCAGCTTTGCCCGCTCGGGAGAGCAGTTCTTC
CASSFARSGEQFF
>TRBD1|TRBV29-1|TRBJ1-1|.
TGCAGCGTTGAAAGTCTTGGGACAGGGCATGAAGCTTTCTTT
CSVESLGTGHEAFF
>.|TRBV5-5|TRBJ1-2|.
TGTGCCAGCAGCTCCCCTGGGGGGCAGGTTGGCTACACCTTC
CASSSPGGQVGYTF
>.|TRBV7-9|TRBJ2-1|.
TGTGTCAGCAGCCATCGTCATTCAAATGAGCAGTTCTTC
CVSSHRHSNEQFF
>.|TRBV3-1|TRBJ1-2|many
TGTGCCAGCAGCCAGCAAAGAGCAGGGATATATGGCTACACCTTC
CASSQQRAGIYGYTF
>.|TRBV7-2|TRBJ2-3|many
TGTGCCAGCAGCTTGGCAGCAGATACGCAGTATTTT
CASSLAADTQYF
>TRBD1|TRBV7-2|TRBJ1-1|.
TGTGCCAGCAGCTTTAGCGGACAGGGCACCACTGAAGCTTTCTTT
CASSFSGQGTTEAFF
>TRBD1|TRBV2|TRBJ2-1|.
TGTGCCAGCACCTTGACAGGGGCGGAGAATGAGCAGTTCTTC
CASTLTGAENEQFF
>.|TRBV29-1|TRBJ2-5|.
TGCAGCGTTGAAGATCGGGCACGGGAGACCCAGTACTTC
CSVEDRARETQYF
>.|TRBV4-2|TRBJ1-2|.
TGTGCCAGCAGCCAAGAACAGGGCCGGGGCTACACCTTC
CASSQEQGRGYTF
>TRBD1|TRBV7-7|TRBJ2-1|few
TGTGCTAGCCCTAGGGACAGGGAAGACAATGAGCAGTTCTTC
CASPRDREDNEQFF
>.|TRBV6-2/TRBV6-3|TRBJ1-2|.
TGTGCCAGCAGTTGGGAATATCGAGGCTACACCTTC
CASSWEYRGYTF
>.|TRBV4-3|TRBJ2-3|.
TGCGCCAGCAGCCAAGTATTTAATCGACAGGGTTTTCCAGCGGGATACACAGATACGCAGTATTTT
CASSQVFNRQGFPAGYTDTQYF
>.|TRBV6-2/TRBV6-3|TRBJ1-1|.
TGTGCCAGCGACCGGGCTAGGGGCACTGAAGCTTTCTTT
CASDRARGTEAFF
>TRBD2|TRBV5-1|TRBJ2-3|.
TGCGCCAGCAGCTCCGGACTAGCGGGCACAGATACGCAGTATTTT
CASSSGLAGTDTQYF
>.|TRBV20-1|TRBJ2-4|.
TGCAGTGCTAGATTACGACAGGTGCCGAAAGCCAAAAACATTCAGTACTTC
CSARLRQVPKAKNIQYF
>.|TRBV29-1|TRBJ2-1|.
TGCAGCGTTGGTGCGGGGGCTTCCTACAATGAGCAGTTCTTC
CSVGAGASYNEQFF
>.|TRBV9|TRBJ2-1|few
TGTGCCAGCAGCGCCTCCGGGACACCTTACAATGAGCAGTTCTTC
CASSASGTPYNEQFF
>TRBD1|TRBV5-5|TRBJ2-1|.
TGTGCCAGCAGCTGGACAGGGCCTAGGTATAGGGTCAATGAGCAGTTCTTC
CASSWTGPRYRVNEQFF
>TRBD2|TRBV10-3|TRBJ2-4|.
TGTGCCATCAGTGATCCTGGACTAGGTTTAGCCAAAAACATTCAGTACTTC
CAISDPGLGLAKNIQYF
>.|TRBV5-6|TRBJ1-5|few
TGTGCCAGCAGCAAGGGACCGACAAAAAATCAGCCCCAGCATTTT
CASSKGPTKNQPQHF
>TRBD1|TRBV3-1|TRBJ2-7|.
TGTGCCAGCAGCCCTAGGACAGGGCCGGGGGAGCAGTACTTC
CASSPRTGPGEQYF
>.|TRBV24-1|TRBJ1-2|few
TGTGCCACCAGTGGTCGAGCCGGGAACGAGTACTATGGCTACACCTTC
CATSGRAGNEYYGYTF
>TRBD1|TRBV3-1|TRBJ2-7|.
TGTGCCAGCAGCCAAGAGGGACAGGGGTTCTCCGAGCAGTACTTC
CASSQEGQGFSEQYF
>TRBD2|TRBV4-2|TRBJ2-7|.
TGTGCCAGCAGCTCCGGGACTAGCGGGGGGTTTTCCTACGAGCAGTACTTC
CASSSGTSGGFSYEQYF
>.|TRBV6-2/TRBV6-3|TRBJ1-5|.
TGTGCCAGCAGTTACTCTAGGACCCCAGGGCAGCCCCAGCATTTT
CASSYSRTPGQPQHF
>.|TRBV11-2|TRBJ2-3|few
TGTGCCAGCAGCTTAGAGGGGGGGCGCACAGATACGCAGTATTTT
CASSLEGGRTDTQYF
>.|TRBV4-3|TRBJ2-7|.
TGCGCCAGCAGCCAAGATTGGGGGGTCTCCTACGAGCAGTACTTC
CASSQDWGVSYEQYF
>TRBD1|TRBV10-3|TRBJ2-3|few
TGTGCCATTGGGACAGCCGATACGCAGTATTTT
CAIGTADTQYF
>TRBD2|TRBV9|TRBJ2-4|.
TGTGCCAGCAGCGTAGGAGCGGGGGGAGCCAAAAACATTCAGTACTTC
CASSVGAGGAKNIQYF
>.|TRBV2|TRBJ2-1|few
TGTGCCAGCACCCCGGACTACAATGAGCAGTTCTTC
CASTPDYNEQFF
>TRBD2|TRBV4-2|TRBJ2-1|.
TGTGCCAGCAGCCAAGATACCCAGCGGGGGCCTTACAATGAGCAGTTCTTC
CASSQDTQRGPYNEQFF
>.|TRBV20-1|TRBJ2-3|.
TGCAGTGCTAGACCATTCACAGATACGCAGTATTTT
CSARPFTDTQYF
>.|TRBV9|TRBJ2-3|once
TGTGCCAGCACTTTTGGTAGTTCAGATACGCAGTATTTT
CASTFGSSDTQYF
>.|TRBV7-2|TRBJ2-1|few
TGTGCCAGCAGCCACCCCGGGCGCTCCTACAATGAGCAGTTCTTC
CASSHPGRSYNEQFF
>.|TRBV3-1|TRBJ2-7|many
TGTGCCAGCAGCCCCAGGGGGGCACTAAGCTCCTACGAGCAGTACTTC
CASSPRGALSSYEQYF
>TRBD2|TRBV4-3|TRBJ2-7|few
TGCGCCAGCAGCCCCGGGACTAGCGGGGACTTTGCCTACGAGCAGTACTTC
CASSPGTSGDFAYEQYF
>TRBD1|TRBV20-1|TRBJ2-7|.
TGCAGTGCTAGAGATAGGGCAGGGGGCCCCTACGAGCAGTACTTC
CSARDRAGGPYEQYF
>.|TRBV9|TRBJ2-3|.
TGTGCCAGCAGCGTAGCGGGGGACCAGACAGATACGCAGTATTTT
CASSVAGDQTDTQYF
>TRBD2|TRBV4-2|TRBJ2-7|few
TGTGCCAGCAGCCAAATTAGCGGGGGTGACTACGAGCAGTACTTC
CASSQISGGDYEQYF